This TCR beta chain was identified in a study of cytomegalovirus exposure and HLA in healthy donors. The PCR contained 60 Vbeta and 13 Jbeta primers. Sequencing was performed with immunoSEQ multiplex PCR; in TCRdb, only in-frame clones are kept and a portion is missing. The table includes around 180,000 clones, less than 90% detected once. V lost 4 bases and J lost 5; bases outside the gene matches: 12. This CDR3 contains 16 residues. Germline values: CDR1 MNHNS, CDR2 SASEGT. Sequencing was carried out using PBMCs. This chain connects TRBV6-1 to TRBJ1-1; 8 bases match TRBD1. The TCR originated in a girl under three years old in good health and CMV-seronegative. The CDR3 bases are TGTGCCAGCAGTGGACCAATGCAGGGGGCGCGGACTGAAGCTTTCTTT. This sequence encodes CASSGPMQGARTEAFF.